This record concerns one TCR beta chain sequence. The record originates from a study of blood T cell repertoires in COVID-19. Study in general: Specimens from acute and convalescent COVID-19 originated in the United States, Italy and Spain. PBMCs, B-cell-depleted T cells, or T cells were the source of the cDNA or gDNA that made up the material.

Germline V CDR1 and CDR2: SGHTA, FQGNSA. CDR3 size: 12 residues. The V and J ends lost 5 bases and 14 bases, in that order; junction bases with no gene match: 7. The authors' processing: Reference gene primer amplification in the assay estimated nucleated cell counts. The assay was immunoSEQ multiplex PCR, and TCRdb's table has in-frame clones only and misses some. The V and J calls and clone size come from that table; D and trimming were worked out from the DNA. The sample lists about 190,000 clones, about 88% occurring once. The chain couples TRBV7-2 to TRBJ2-1; 9 nucleotides line up with TRBD1. The sequenced material came from peripheral blood. The receptor was derived from a man younger than 45 with active or convalescent COVID-19. The CDR3 protein is CASSEDRGREFF. In DNA, the CDR3 is TGTGCCAGCAGCGAGGACAGGGGCCGGGAGTTCTTC.